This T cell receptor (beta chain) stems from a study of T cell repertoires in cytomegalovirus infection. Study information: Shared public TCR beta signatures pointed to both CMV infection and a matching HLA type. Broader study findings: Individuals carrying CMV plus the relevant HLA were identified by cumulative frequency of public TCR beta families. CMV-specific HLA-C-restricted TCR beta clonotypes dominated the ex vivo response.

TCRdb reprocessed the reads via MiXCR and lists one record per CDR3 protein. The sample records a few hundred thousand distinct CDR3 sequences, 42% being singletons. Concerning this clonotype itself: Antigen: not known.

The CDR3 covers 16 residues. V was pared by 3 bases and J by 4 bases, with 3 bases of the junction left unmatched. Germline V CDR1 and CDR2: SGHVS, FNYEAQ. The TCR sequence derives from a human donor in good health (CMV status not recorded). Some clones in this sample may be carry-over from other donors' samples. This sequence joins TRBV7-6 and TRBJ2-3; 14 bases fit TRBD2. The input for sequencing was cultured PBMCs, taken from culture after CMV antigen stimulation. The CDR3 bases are TGTGCCAGCAGCTTGGGGACTAGCGGGAGTGCAGATACGCAGTATTTT. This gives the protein CASSLGTSGSADTQYF.